Listed below are T cell receptor beta chains from one sample, sequenced in a study of CD8+ T cells in alopecia areata. Assay used: immunoSEQ multiplex PCR; TCRdb lists only in-frame clones, some missing. Here the sample spans about 180,000 clones, about 53% being singletons. The material was CD8+ T cells sorted from blood, obtained at week 24, from a patient treated with tofacitinib. The receptors stem from a human donor with alopecia areata. The CDR3 runs from the conserved cysteine through the conserved F or W. A D gene is named only where the DNA matches it firmly. A clone size is listed for some rows: how often the clone was seen (once, few, many), or a class if it is expanded.

- | TRBJ2-3 | TRBV29-1 | - | CSAGTDTQYF | TGCAGCGCGGGCACAGATACGCAGTATTTT
few | TRBJ1-2 | TRBV27 | - | CASSSGAGYGYTF | TGTGCCAGCAGTTCAGGGGCGGGCTATGGCTACACCTTC
- | TRBJ2-1 | TRBV30 | TRBD2 | CAWRQRGGFSYNEQFF | TGTGCCTGGAGACAGCGGGGGGGTTTCTCCTACAATGAGCAGTTCTTC
few | TRBJ1-1 | TRBV30 | - | CAWSPTGRGGTEAFF | TGTGCCTGGAGTCCCACGGGACGGGGAGGCACTGAAGCTTTCTTT
- | TRBJ1-5 | TRBV25-1 | - | CASSEDYGNQPQHF | TGTGCCAGCAGTGAAGACTATGGCAATCAGCCCCAGCATTTT
few | TRBJ2-7 | TRBV27 | - | CASSLSEGRTPYEQYF | TGTGCCAGCAGTTTATCGGAAGGCAGGACCCCCTACGAGCAGTACTTC
- | TRBJ1-1 | TRBV25-1 | - | CASSATLNTEAFF | TGTGCCAGTTCCGCTACGCTGAACACTGAAGCTTTCTTT
- | TRBJ1-2 | TRBV29-1 | - | CSVVRGDYGYTF | TGCAGCGTTGTTCGGGGCGACTATGGCTACACCTTC
- | TRBJ1-1 | TRBV30 | - | CAWSVRASNTEAFF | TGTGCCTGGAGTGTACGGGCCTCTAACACTGAAGCTTTCTTT
- | TRBJ1-6 | TRBV2 | - | CASSDKGSYNSPLHF | TGTGCCAGCAGTGATAAAGGATCCTATAATTCACCCCTCCACTTT
few | TRBJ2-1 | TRBV10-3 | - | CAISDGRGNEQFF | TGTGCCATCAGTGACGGACGGGGCAATGAGCAGTTCTTC
few | TRBJ2-7 | TRBV5-6 | - | CASSLGAGREQYF | TGTGCCAGCAGCTTGGGGGCAGGGCGCGAGCAGTACTTC
few | TRBJ2-5 | TRBV7-8 | - | CASSPPVGGETQYF | TGTGCCAGCAGCCCACCGGTGGGCGGGGAGACCCAGTACTTC
few | TRBJ2-7 | TRBV27 | TRBD1 | CASSPGQGRYEQYF | TGTGCCAGCAGTCCGGGACAGGGGCGCTACGAGCAGTACTTC
few | TRBJ2-2 | TRBV5-1 | - | CASSSLQVVSGELFF | TGCGCCAGCAGCTCATTACAGGTCGTATCCGGGGAGCTGTTTTTT
once | TRBJ1-2 | TRBV20-1 | - | CSADSYGYTF | TGCAGTGCTGACAGCTATGGCTACACCTTC
once | TRBJ1-5 | TRBV27 | - | CASSLSGDQPQHF | TGTGCCAGCAGTTTATCAGGGGATCAGCCCCAGCATTTT
few | TRBJ1-1 | TRBV29-1 | - | CSVEGNTEAFF | TGCAGCGTCGAGGGGAACACTGAAGCTTTCTTT
- | TRBJ1-2 | TRBV5-6 | TRBD1 | CASSLGTGDYTF | TGTGCCAGCAGCTTGGGGACAGGGGATTACACCTTC
- | TRBJ2-3 | TRBV2 | - | CASSEGFSGTDTQYF | TGTGCCAGCAGTGAGGGTTTCAGTGGCACAGATACGCAGTATTTT
- | TRBJ2-1 | TRBV5-1 | - | CASSLTGTSSYNEQFF | TGCGCCAGCAGCTTAACCGGGACAAGCTCCTACAATGAGCAGTTCTTC
- | TRBJ1-1 | TRBV4-1 | TRBD1 | CASSQVRTGGTEAFF | TGCGCCAGCAGCCAAGTAAGGACAGGGGGCACTGAAGCTTTCTTT
- | TRBJ1-1 | TRBV5-6 | - | CASSLWLGEAFF | TGTGCCAGCAGCTTGTGGCTGGGTGAAGCTTTCTTT
- | TRBJ2-7 | TRBV18 | - | CASSLDGTYEQYF | TGTGCCAGCTCACTCGACGGGACCTACGAGCAGTACTTC
- | TRBJ1-2 | TRBV5-6 | - | CASSLTGPPNTNYGYTF | TGTGCCAGCAGCCTGACAGGTCCCCCTAACACAAACTATGGCTACACCTTC
- | TRBJ2-7 | TRBV29-1 | TRBD1 | CSVVSTGSEQYF | TGCAGCGTTGTCTCGACAGGGTCCGAGCAGTACTTC
few | TRBJ1-1 | TRBV29-1 | TRBD1 | CSVRQGANTEAFF | TGCAGCGTACGACAGGGGGCGAACACTGAAGCTTTCTTT
- | TRBJ2-1 | TRBV30 | - | CAWGRGISYNEQFF | TGTGCCTGGGGACGGGGAATCTCCTACAATGAGCAGTTCTTC
few | TRBJ2-3 | TRBV7-9 | - | CASSRGSGTQYF | TGTGCCAGCTCCCGTGGGTCCGGCACGCAGTATTTT
- | TRBJ1-2 | TRBV9 | - | CASSPPSAYGYTF | TGTGCCAGCAGCCCTCCCTCGGCGTATGGCTACACCTTC
few | TRBJ1-5 | TRBV23-1 | - | CASKLIVGGPRIGNQPQHF | TGCGCCAGCAAACTGATAGTAGGGGGACCCCGCATCGGAAATCAGCCCCAGCATTTT
few | TRBJ2-3 | TRBV4-3 | - | CASSEGTDTQYF | TGCGCCAGCAGCGAGGGCACAGATACGCAGTATTTT
- | TRBJ1-2 | TRBV29-1 | - | CSVESGGIGYGYTF | TGCAGCGTTGAGAGTGGGGGCATCGGGTATGGCTACACCTTC
- | TRBJ1-1 | TRBV7-2 | - | CASTIAGAEAFF | TGTGCCAGCACCATAGCCGGAGCTGAAGCTTTCTTT
- | TRBJ1-1 | TRBV30 | TRBD1 | CAWSAGTGGNTEAFF | TGTGCCTGGAGTGCCGGGACAGGGGGCAACACTGAAGCTTTCTTT
few | TRBJ2-5 | TRBV15 | - | CATSRDRTHKGQETQYF | TGTGCCACCAGCAGAGATAGGACACATAAGGGTCAAGAGACCCAGTACTTC
- | TRBJ1-2 | TRBV30 | TRBD1 | CAWDRGTYGYTF | TGTGCCTGGGACAGGGGGACCTATGGCTACACCTTC
- | TRBJ2-7 | TRBV29-1 | - | CSVVGHTVEQYF | TGCAGCGTTGTTGGCCATACGGTCGAGCAGTACTTC
once | TRBJ2-1 | TRBV6-5 | - | CASSLGGPEQFF | TGTGCCAGCAGCCTCGGGGGGCCTGAGCAGTTCTTC
few | TRBJ1-1 | TRBV6-5 | - | CASSPGGTEAFF | TGTGCCAGCAGTCCCGGAGGGACTGAAGCTTTCTTT
- | TRBJ2-1 | TRBV7-8 | TRBD2 | CASSPTSAYNEQFF | TGTGCCAGCAGCCCCACTAGCGCCTACAATGAGCAGTTCTTC
few | TRBJ2-7 | TRBV25-1 | - | CASSDEVRVGGYEQYF | TGTGCCAGCAGTGACGAAGTAAGAGTGGGAGGCTACGAGCAGTACTTC
- | TRBJ2-3 | TRBV9 | TRBD2 | CASSAGPSGGLTDTQYF | TGTGCCAGCAGCGCCGGCCCGAGCGGGGGGCTCACAGATACGCAGTATTTT
- | TRBJ2-5 | TRBV30 | TRBD1 | CAWRDRGYQETQYF | TGTGCCTGGAGGGACAGGGGGTACCAAGAGACCCAGTACTTC
- | TRBJ2-1 | TRBV4-3 | - | CASSQEGRGGENNEQFF | TGCGCCAGCAGCCAAGAGGGTCGAGGGGGAGAAAACAATGAGCAGTTCTTC
few | TRBJ2-7 | TRBV5-6 | TRBD1 | CASSWDRDYEQYF | TGTGCCAGCAGCTGGGACAGGGACTACGAGCAGTACTTC
- | TRBJ1-1 | TRBV29-1 | - | CSVEHRGGGSEAFF | TGCAGCGTTGAACATCGAGGGGGGGGATCTGAAGCTTTCTTT
many | TRBJ2-1 | TRBV4-3 | TRBD2 | CASSHKLAGGPNEQFF | TGCGCCAGCAGCCACAAACTAGCGGGGGGTCCAAATGAGCAGTTCTTC
few | TRBJ1-1 | TRBV30 | - | CAWSTTRARMNTEAFF | TGTGCCTGGAGTACGACAAGGGCCCGGATGAACACTGAAGCTTTCTTT
- | TRBJ2-7 | TRBV7-6 | - | CASSLGGASYEQYF | TGTGCCAGCAGCTTAGGGGGGGCGTCCTACGAGCAGTACTTC
- | TRBJ2-7 | TRBV2 | - | CASVRQEDYEQYF | TGTGCCAGCGTTAGGCAGGAGGACTACGAGCAGTACTTC
few | TRBJ2-1 | TRBV7-8 | TRBD2 | CASSERGTDNEQFF | TGTGCCAGCAGTGAGCGGGGAACCGACAATGAGCAGTTCTTC
- | TRBJ1-1 | TRBV6-5 | - | CASSSPLRGNFEAFF | TGTGCCAGCAGTAGCCCCCTCAGGGGCAACTTTGAAGCTTTCTTT